A single sample is the source of the 18 T cell receptor beta chains below, sequenced in a study of blood T cells in healthy people across ages. Primers used in a second PCR of roughly 7 to 12 cycles were a sample-barcoded 5' primer and a J-beta primer mix. Each CDR3 protein gets one entry after TCRdb re-called the 5' RACE reads with MiXCR. The data contain roughly 1,500,000 distinct CDR3 sequences, about 35% of them singletons. Sequencing used blood. The receptors stem from a young woman in good health.

This clonotype was recorded a few times. The chain employs TRBV11-1 and TRBJ2-3; TRBD2 aligns across 10 bases. CDR3 length equals 16 residues. J was trimmed by 6 bases and V by 5 bases; bases with no gene match: 11. Germline CDR1 reads SGHAT; CDR2 reads FQDESV (reference sequence). The CDR3 loop is CASSAGLAETTDTQYF. The CDR3 DNA follows: TGTGCCAGCAGCGCCGGACTAGCGGAAACAACCGATACGCAGTATTTT.

A few counts support this clonotype. The CDR3: CSAVREDNNEQFF. Here the CDR3 DNA reads TGCAGTGCTGTTCGGGAGGATAACAATGAGCAGTTCTTC. This sequence joins TRBV20-1 and TRBJ2-1, with 7 nucleotides matching TRBD2. This CDR3 has 13 residues. Germline loops: CDR1 DFQATT, CDR2 SNEGSKA (reference sequence). J gave up 5 bases and V 5 bases, and 6 bases lay outside the gene matches.

The V gene is TRBV7-3, the J gene TRBJ2-1; 8 nucleotides line up with TRBD2. Per the germline V gene, CDR1 is SGHTA and CDR2 is FQGTGA. Losses at the gene ends were 6 bases for V and 8 bases for J; bases not matched to a gene: 12. CDR3 length: 15 residues. The CDR3 is CASSLSGGPQYEQFF. Here the CDR3 DNA reads TGTGCCAGCAGTCTCTCGGGAGGGCCTCAGTATGAGCAGTTCTTC.

This clonotype was counted at least ten times. The chain is built from TRBV20-1 and TRBJ2-3; 11 nucleotides match TRBD2. The ends lost 5 bases at V and 4 bases at J; junction bases unmatched: 8. The germline gives CDR1 DFQATT, CDR2 SNEGSKA (reference sequence). This CDR3 has 15 amino acids. This CDR3 is CSALLAGVMADTQYF. The DNA for the CDR3 is TGCAGTGCTTTACTAGCGGGAGTTATGGCAGATACGCAGTATTTT.

This clonotype was seen a few times. The chain has TRBV7-8 and TRBJ2-5, with a tentative D call TRBD2 (7 bases). In germline, CDR1 is SGHVS, CDR2 FQNEAQ. V shed 1 base and J shed 9 bases, with 21 bases lying between them. The CDR3 spans 16 residues. The CDR3 sequence: CASSLVGSAGARAQYF. CDR3 DNA: TGTGCCAGCAGCTTAGTAGGTTCGGCGGGGGCGAGGGCCCAGTACTTC.

Concerning this clonotype itself: Compared with germline, one end of the junction differs, possibly owing to a read error. This chain joins TRBV7-9 and TRBJ1-1; 7 bases fit TRBD1. Germline-derived CDR1 and CDR2 are SEHNR and FQNEAQ (reference sequence). The CDR3 covers 17 residues. The CDR3 here is CAGSSPRENRGGTEAFF. CDR3 coding DNA: TGTGCCGGCAGCTCACCACGGGAAAACAGGGGAGGCACTGAAGCTTTCTTT.

The genes are TRBV20-1 and TRBJ1-1; 7 nucleotides line up with TRBD1. Germline CDR1 DFQATT, CDR2 SNEGSKA (reference sequence). The junction had 11 bases not matched to a gene; V was cut back by 2 bases and J by 5 bases. CDR3 length: 15 amino acids. CDR3 DNA sequence: TGCAGTGCTAGACCCAAATCGACAGGGCGGACTGAAGCTTTCTTT. Encoded protein: CSARPKSTGRTEAFF.

The genes are TRBV5-1 and TRBJ1-5; tentative D call: TRBD1 (5 bases). This CDR3 is 16 amino acids long. Deletions cut 0 bases from V and 0 bases from J, with 10 bases between. Germline V gene data show CDR1 as SGHRS and CDR2 as YFSETQ. The CDR3 DNA is TGCGCCAGCAGCTTGGCCGCGGACACTAGCAATCAGCCCCAGCATTTT. It specifies CASSLAADTSNQPQHF.

This clonotype was found many times. The gene calls are TRBV20-1 and TRBJ2-7; 8 bases are a match to TRBD2. Germline V lookup: CDR1 DFQATT, CDR2 SNEGSKA (reference sequence). V shed 5 bases and J 3 bases; nucleotides not matched to a gene: 9. The CDR3 is made up of 14 amino acids. The CDR3 here is CSAQQTRGDYEQYF. CDR3 sequence (DNA): TGCAGTGCTCAGCAGACGCGGGGGGACTACGAGCAGTACTTC.

The genes are TRBV20-1 and TRBJ2-1; D perhaps matches TRBD2 (5 bases). Germline CDR1 and CDR2: DFQATT and SNEGSKA (reference sequence). This CDR3 contains 15 residues. V lost 2 bases and J 5 bases, leaving 16 bases between the germline ends. For the CDR3, the DNA is TGCAGTGCTAGAATGTCTAGCTTAGCGAACAATGAGCAGTTCTTC. Its translation is CSARMSSLANNEQFF.

This chain joins TRBV6-6 and TRBJ1-4, with no clear D. V was pared by 9 bases and J by 0 bases, with 8 bases between. The CDR3 loop spans 13 amino acids. The V gene's germline CDR1 is MNHNY and CDR2 SVGAGI (reference sequence). The CDR3 here is CASLSATNEKLFF. The CDR3 nucleotides are TGTGCCAGTCTGTCTGCAACTAATGAAAAACTGTTTTTT.

The genes are TRBV3-1 and TRBJ1-4; unclear D gene. Germline V gene sequence: CDR1 LGHDT, CDR2 YNNKEL (reference sequence). The V gene lost 1 base and the J gene lost 0 bases, with 12 bases spanning the gap. CDR3 length equals 17 residues. The CDR3 reads CASSQVGGPATNEKLFF. The CDR3, as DNA: TGTGCCAGCAGCCAAGTAGGAGGGCCCGCAACTAATGAAAAACTGTTTTTT. The full variable domain, with the rest looked up from reference TRBV3-1 and TRBJ1-4, is DTAVSQTPKYLVTQMGNDKSIKCEQNLGHDTMYWYKQDSKKFLKIMFSYNNKELIINETVPNRFSPKSPDKAHLNLHINSLELGDSAVYFCASSQVGGPATNEKLFFGSGTQLSVL.

The gene calls are TRBV7-8 and TRBJ2-5; possible D gene TRBD2, 6 bases. CDR1 is SGHVS and CDR2 is FQNEAQ in the germline V gene. This CDR3 is built from 14 residues. V lost 6 bases to trimming and J lost 1 base, with 12 bases between them. The CDR3 DNA is TGTGCCAGCAGAGCCGGGACTTCCCAAGAGACCCAGTACTTC. Translation gives CASRAGTSQETQYF.

The chain recombines TRBV11-3 with TRBJ2-7, with D perhaps TRBD2 (6 bases). V lost 5 bases to trimming and J lost 0 bases, with 11 bases between them. Germline V CDR1 and CDR2: SGHNT, YENEEA. This CDR3 has 14 residues. The CDR3 loop reads CASSPPGLSYEQYF. Here the CDR3 DNA reads TGTGCCAGCAGCCCTCCGGGACTCTCCTACGAGCAGTACTTC.

V gene TRBV27 combines with J gene TRBJ1-5; 10 nucleotides agree with TRBD1. CDR1 is MNHEY, CDR2 SMNVEV, per germline (reference sequence). Trimming at V came to 4 bases and at J to 2 bases, leaving 2 bases not matched to a gene. The CDR3 sequence is 15 residues long. The CDR3 sequence: CASSWTGGGNQPQHF. CDR3 DNA sequence: TGTGCCAGCAGTTGGACAGGGGGAGGCAATCAGCCCCAGCATTTT.

The rearrangement joins TRBV13 to TRBJ2-1; 8 bases map to TRBD1. Germline assignment: CDR1 PRHDT and CDR2 FYEKMQ (reference sequence). This CDR3 comprises 15 residues. After removal of 5 bases from V and 6 bases from J, the junction contained 9 bases not matched to a gene. CDR3 residues: CASSIRDRYINEQFF. The DNA for the CDR3 is TGTGCCAGCAGCATCCGGGACAGGTACATCAATGAGCAGTTCTTC.

This clonotype came up once. Mismatch with germline at one junction end may stem from a read error. The V gene is TRBV20-1, the J gene TRBJ2-3; D ambiguous. Germline-derived CDR1 and CDR2 are DFQATT and SNEGSKA (reference sequence). The CDR3 is 13 amino acids. CDR3 bases: TGCGGTGCCCCAGCTGGGAGCACAGATACGCAGTATTTT. This encodes CGAPAGSTDTQYF.

In this sample, this clonotype turned up a few times. The rearrangement links TRBV6-2 or TRBV6-3 to TRBJ2-3; 8 bases are a match to TRBD2. Germline CDR1 is MNHEY and CDR2 is SVGEGT. V trimming: 5 bases; J trimming: 1 base; junction bases outside the gene matches: 8. The CDR3 spans 16 residues. CDR3 sequence reads: CASSADLAGGTDTQYF. The CDR3 DNA sequence: TGTGCCAGCAGTGCCGACCTAGCGGGTGGCACAGATACGCAGTATTTT.